Listed here are 15 T cell receptor beta chains from one sample, sequenced in a study of blood T cell repertoires in COVID-19. Clones were read by immunoSEQ multiplex PCR, and TCRdb kept only the in-frame ones, dropping some. Among approximately 390,000 clones listed, approximately 88% were seen once. Sequenced input: PBMCs or T cells enriched from blood (not recorded which). These receptor sequences come from a woman aged 40-49 years with acute COVID-19.

The genes are TRBV9 and TRBJ2-3, with 9 bases matching TRBD2. Per the germline V gene, CDR1 is SGDLS and CDR2 is YYNGEE. V lost 6 bases to trimming and J lost 4 bases; unmatched junction nucleotides: 12. CDR3 size: 16 residues. The CDR3 bases are TGTGCCAGCACCAGGCAAGGACTAGCGAGTCCAGATACGCAGTATTTT. This codes for CASTRQGLASPDTQYF.

The genes are TRBV19 and TRBJ1-6; D might be TRBD1 (5 bases). This CDR3 is built from 14 residues. Germline V gives CDR1 LNHDA, CDR2 SQIVND (reference sequence). V lost 7 bases, J lost 1 base, and 8 bases lay in between. The CDR3: CASTGGSYNSPLHF. CDR3 DNA: TGTGCCAGTACGGGGGGATCCTATAATTCACCCCTCCACTTT.

The V gene is TRBV30, the J gene TRBJ2-5, with D maybe TRBD2 (6 bases). The CDR3 is 15 residues long. Trimming removed 0 bases from V and 3 bases from J, with 14 bases in between. CDR1 and CDR2 (germline): GTSNPN, SVGIG (reference sequence). The CDR3: CAWSVLGGFEETQYF. The CDR3 region has the DNA TGTGCCTGGAGTGTACTCGGGGGTTTCGAAGAGACCCAGTACTTC.

V usage is TRBV10-1 and J usage is TRBJ1-1, with TRBD1 identical over 8 bases. The CDR3 covers 13 residues. Losses at the gene ends were 5 bases for V and 5 bases for J; bases not matched to a gene: 4. Germline loops: CDR1 WNHNN, CDR2 SYGVQD (reference sequence). CDR3 residues: CASSWDRRTEAFF. As DNA, the CDR3 is TGCGCCAGCAGTTGGGACAGGAGGACTGAAGCTTTCTTT.

The chain couples TRBV29-1 to TRBJ1-2; D is perhaps TRBD1 (5 bases). Germline CDR1 SQVTM, CDR2 ANQGSEA. There are 15 residues in the CDR3. V lost 7 bases and J 0 bases, leaving 18 bases between the germline ends. CDR3: CSAESRGSPNYGYTF. CDR3 nucleotides: TGCAGCGCCGAGAGTCGGGGGTCCCCTAACTATGGCTACACCTTC.

The chain carries TRBV3-1 (or the pseudogene TRBV3-2) and TRBJ1-2; 7 nucleotides line up with TRBD1. CDR3 size: 13 residues. V dropped 5 bases and J dropped 5; count of bases not matched to a gene: 5. From germline, CDR1 is LGHDT and CDR2 YNNKEL (reference sequence). The DNA for the CDR3 is TGTGCCAGCAGCATCCAGGGGGGTTATGGCTACACCTTC. This sequence encodes CASSIQGGYGYTF.

The J gene is TRBJ2-7, the V gene TRBV5-1, with D perhaps matching TRBD1 (5 bases). V shed 0 bases and J shed 0 bases, with 13 bases lying between them. The V gene's germline CDR1 is SGHRS and CDR2 YFSETQ. The CDR3 consists of 16 residues. In nucleotides, the CDR3 is TGCGCCAGCAGCTTGGCCTTGGGGCGCGGCTCCTACGAGCAGTACTTC. Amino acids: CASSLALGRGSYEQYF.

The chain employs TRBV30 and TRBJ1-1; perhaps TRBD1 as D (5 bases). The CDR3 extends over 16 amino acids. The V and J ends lost 0 bases and 1 base respectively, with 15 bases between them. Germline V lookup: CDR1 GTSNPN, CDR2 SVGIG (reference sequence). In nucleotides, the CDR3 is TGTGCCTGGAGTGTAGGGGAGGGTACAAGGAACACTGAAGCTTTCTTT. It codes for CAWSVGEGTRNTEAFF.

The chain employs TRBV3-1 (or the pseudogene TRBV3-2) and TRBJ2-2, with D possibly TRBD1 on 6 matching bases. The V and J ends lost 0 bases and 6 bases respectively, with 11 bases between them. CDR3 length equals 15 residues. The V gene's germline CDR1 is LGHDT and CDR2 YNNKEL (reference sequence). The CDR3 reads CASSQDLQGSGELFF. In nucleotides, the CDR3 is TGTGCCAGCAGCCAAGATCTACAGGGATCCGGGGAGCTGTTTTTT.

Regarding this clone: Other DNA sequences of this sample code for an identical CDR3. The rearrangement links TRBV9 to TRBJ1-5; unclear D gene. CDR1 and CDR2 (germline): SGDLS, YYNGEE. This CDR3 comprises 13 residues. Trimming took 0 bases from V and 2 from J, leaving 3 bases between them. CDR3 coding DNA: TGTGCCAGCAGCGTAGCGGGCAATCAGCCCCAGCATTTT. This codes for CASSVAGNQPQHF.

The chain links TRBV10-3 to TRBJ1-2; 11 bases agree with TRBD1. CDR3 length: 17 amino acids. With V trimmed by 6 bases and J by 4 bases, 13 bases remained unmatched. CDR1 and CDR2 (germline): ENHRY, SYGVKD. The CDR3 loop reads CAISHGASGTGGYGYTF. DNA of the CDR3: TGTGCCATCAGCCATGGTGCCTCCGGGACAGGGGGCTATGGCTACACCTTC.

About this clone itself: The same CDR3 can be traced to other DNA sequences in this sample. This chain connects TRBV9 to TRBJ1-2; weak D call: TRBD1 (6 bases). CDR1 SGDLS and CDR2 YYNGEE come from the germline V gene. CDR3 length: 13 residues. V lost 4 bases and J 2 bases, leaving 9 bases between the germline ends. The CDR3: CASSTTGNYGYTF. The CDR3 coding sequence is TGTGCCAGCAGCACGACAGGAAACTATGGCTACACCTTC.

The chain uses TRBV12-5 and TRBJ1-1, with D maybe TRBD1 (6 bases). Germline CDR1 LGHNT, CDR2 FRNRAP. The CDR3 is 13 amino acids. V was pared by 5 bases and J by 2 bases, with 9 bases between. The CDR3 region has the DNA TGTGCTAGTGGTCTGGGACAAAACACTGAAGCTTTCTTT. It encodes CASGLGQNTEAFF.

The chain recombines TRBV5-1 with TRBJ1-2; D remains ambiguous. This CDR3 region has 13 residues. Germline CDR1 and CDR2: SGHRS and YFSETQ. The V end was cut by 1 base, the J end by 0 bases, with 4 bases between. The chain's CDR3 is CASSLQANYGYTF. CDR3 nucleotide sequence: TGCGCCAGCAGCTTGCAGGCTAACTATGGCTACACCTTC.

The rearrangement uses TRBV11-3 and TRBJ1-1; possible D gene TRBD1, 6 bases. V shed 3 bases and J shed 8 bases, with 10 bases lying between them. The CDR3 loop spans 12 amino acids. Germline CDR1 reads SGHNT; CDR2 reads YENEEA. CDR3 DNA: TGTGCCAGCAGCTTCACCGACAGGGAAGCTTTCTTT. Its translation is CASSFTDREAFF.